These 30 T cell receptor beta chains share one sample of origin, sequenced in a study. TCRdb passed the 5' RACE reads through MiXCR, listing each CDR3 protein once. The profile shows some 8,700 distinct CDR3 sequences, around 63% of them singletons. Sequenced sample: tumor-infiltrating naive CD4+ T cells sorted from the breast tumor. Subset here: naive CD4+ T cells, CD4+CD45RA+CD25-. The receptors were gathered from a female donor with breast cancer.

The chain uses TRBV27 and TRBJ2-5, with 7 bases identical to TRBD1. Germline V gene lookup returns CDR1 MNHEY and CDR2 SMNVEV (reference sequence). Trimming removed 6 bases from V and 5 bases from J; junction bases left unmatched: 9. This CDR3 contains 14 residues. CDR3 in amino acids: CASRNRGRLETQYF. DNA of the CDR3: TGTGCCAGCAGAAACAGGGGTAGGTTGGAGACCCAGTACTTC.

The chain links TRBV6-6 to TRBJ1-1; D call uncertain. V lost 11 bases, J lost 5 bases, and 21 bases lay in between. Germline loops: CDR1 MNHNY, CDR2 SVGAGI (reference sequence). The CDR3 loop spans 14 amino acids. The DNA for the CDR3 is TGTGCCTGCATCCCGGGGAGGGTGGAAACTGAAGCTTTCTTT. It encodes CACIPGRVETEAFF.

The CDR3 bases are TGTGCCAGCAGCGCGACTAGCATGGAGACCCAGTACTTC. Translated: CASSATSMETQYF. The chain couples TRBV7-3 to TRBJ2-5, with 7 bases that match TRBD2. Germline CDR1 and CDR2: SGHTA and FQGTGA. The V segment lost 5 bases and the J segment 5 bases; nucleotides outside the gene matches: 5. The CDR3 loop spans 13 amino acids.

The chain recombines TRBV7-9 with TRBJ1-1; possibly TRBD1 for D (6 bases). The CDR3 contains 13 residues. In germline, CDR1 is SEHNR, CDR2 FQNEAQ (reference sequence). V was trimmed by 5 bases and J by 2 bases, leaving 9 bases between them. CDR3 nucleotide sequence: TGTGCCAGCAGCGAACAGGGTAACACTGAAGCTTTCTTT. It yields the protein CASSEQGNTEAFF. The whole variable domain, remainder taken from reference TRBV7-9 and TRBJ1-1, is DTGVSQNPRHKITKRGQNVTFRCDPISEHNRLYWYRQTLGQGPEFLTYFQNEAQLEKSRLLSDRFSAERPKGSFSTLEIQRTEQGDSAMYLCASSEQGNTEAFFGQGTRLTVV.

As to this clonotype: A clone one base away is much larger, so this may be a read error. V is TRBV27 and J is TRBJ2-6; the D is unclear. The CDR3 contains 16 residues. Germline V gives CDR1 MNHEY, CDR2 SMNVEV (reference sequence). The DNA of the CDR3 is TGTGCCAGCAGACACGGACGGACCTCTGGGTCCAACGTCCTGACTTTC. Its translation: CASRHGRTSGSNVLTF.

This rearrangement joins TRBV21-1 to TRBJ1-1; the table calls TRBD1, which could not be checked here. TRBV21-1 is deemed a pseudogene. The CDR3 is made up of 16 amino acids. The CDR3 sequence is CASSNPVGSVGTEAFF. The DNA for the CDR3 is TGTGCCAGCAGCAACCCGGTCGGATCGGTGGGCACTGAAGCTTTCTTT.

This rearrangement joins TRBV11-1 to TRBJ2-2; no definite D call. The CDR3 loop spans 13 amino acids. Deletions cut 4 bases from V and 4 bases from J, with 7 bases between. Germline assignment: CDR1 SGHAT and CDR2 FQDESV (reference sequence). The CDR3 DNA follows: TGTGCCAGCAGCTCGGAGTTCACCGGGGAGCTGTTTTTT. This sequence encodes CASSSEFTGELFF. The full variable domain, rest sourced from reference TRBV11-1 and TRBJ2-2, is EAEVAQSPRYKITEKSQAVAFWCDPISGHATLYWYRQILGQGPELLVQFQDESVVDDSQLPKDRFSAERLKGVDSTLKIQPAELGDSAMYLCASSSEFTGELFFGEGSRLTVL.

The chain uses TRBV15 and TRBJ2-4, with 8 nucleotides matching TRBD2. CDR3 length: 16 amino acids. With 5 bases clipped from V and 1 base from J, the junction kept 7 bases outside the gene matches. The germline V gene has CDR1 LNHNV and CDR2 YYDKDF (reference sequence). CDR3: CATSQRSGSAKNIQYF. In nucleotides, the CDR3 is TGTGCCACCAGCCAGAGGAGCGGGAGTGCCAAAAACATTCAGTACTTC.

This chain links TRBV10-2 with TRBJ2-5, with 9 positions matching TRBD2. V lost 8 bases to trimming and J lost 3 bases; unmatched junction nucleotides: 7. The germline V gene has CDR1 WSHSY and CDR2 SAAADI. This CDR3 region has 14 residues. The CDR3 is CASSRTSEEETQYF. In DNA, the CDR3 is TGCGCCAGCTCACGGACTAGCGAGGAAGAGACCCAGTACTTC.

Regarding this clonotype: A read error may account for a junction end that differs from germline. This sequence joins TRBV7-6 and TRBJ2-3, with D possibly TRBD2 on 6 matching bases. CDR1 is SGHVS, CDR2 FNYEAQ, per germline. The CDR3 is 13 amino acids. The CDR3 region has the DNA TGTGCCAGCAGCTTAGTTTGGAGGGATACGCAGTGTTTT. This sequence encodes CASSLVWRDTQCF.

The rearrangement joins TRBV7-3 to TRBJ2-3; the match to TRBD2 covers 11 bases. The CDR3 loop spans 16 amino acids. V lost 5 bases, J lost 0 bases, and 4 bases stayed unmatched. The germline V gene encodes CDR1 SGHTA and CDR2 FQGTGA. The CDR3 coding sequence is TGTGCCAGCAGCAGTACTAGCGGGAGTAGCACAGATACGCAGTATTTT. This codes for CASSSTSGSSTDTQYF.

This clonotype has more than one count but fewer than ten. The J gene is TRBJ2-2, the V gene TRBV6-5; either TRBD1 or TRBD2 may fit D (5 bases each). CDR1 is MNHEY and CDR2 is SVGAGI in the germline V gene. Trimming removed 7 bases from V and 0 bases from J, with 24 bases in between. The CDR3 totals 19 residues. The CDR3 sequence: CASIVPGPPKPSNTGELFF. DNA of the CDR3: TGTGCCAGCATTGTACCGGGACCGCCTAAACCGTCGAACACCGGGGAGCTGTTTTTT.

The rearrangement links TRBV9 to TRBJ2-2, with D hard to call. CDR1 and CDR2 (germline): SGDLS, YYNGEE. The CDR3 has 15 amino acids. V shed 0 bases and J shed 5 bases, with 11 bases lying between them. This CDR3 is CASSVGLDLTGELFF. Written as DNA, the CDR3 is TGTGCCAGCAGCGTAGGACTCGATCTAACCGGGGAGCTGTTTTTT.

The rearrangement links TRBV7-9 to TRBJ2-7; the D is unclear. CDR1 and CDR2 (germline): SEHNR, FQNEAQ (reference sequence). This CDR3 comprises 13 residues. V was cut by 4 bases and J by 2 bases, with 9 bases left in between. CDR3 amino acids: CASSSPAAYEQYF. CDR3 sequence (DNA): TGTGCCAGCAGCTCCCCGGCCGCCTACGAGCAGTACTTC.

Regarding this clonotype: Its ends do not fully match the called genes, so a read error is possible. The CDR3: CASSVSGSGEQFF. The CDR3 nucleotides read TGTGCTAGCAGCGTTAGCGGGAGCGGTGAGCAGTTCTTC. J is TRBJ2-1 and V is TRBV7-7, with 9 bases identical to TRBD2. The V gene's germline CDR1 is SSHAT and CDR2 FNYEAQ (reference sequence). This CDR3 is built from 13 residues.

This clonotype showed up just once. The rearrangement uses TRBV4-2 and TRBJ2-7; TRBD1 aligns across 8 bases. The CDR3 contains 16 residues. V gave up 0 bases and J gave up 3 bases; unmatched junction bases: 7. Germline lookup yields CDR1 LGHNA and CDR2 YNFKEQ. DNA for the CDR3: TGTGCCAGCAGCCAAGATTTCGGGACAGGAAGCTACGAGCAGTACTTC. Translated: CASSQDFGTGSYEQYF.

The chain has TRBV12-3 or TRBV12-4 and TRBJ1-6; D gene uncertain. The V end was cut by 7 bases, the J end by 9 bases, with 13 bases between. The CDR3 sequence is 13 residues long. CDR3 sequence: CASKVTEASPLHF. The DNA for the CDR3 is TGTGCCAGCAAGGTGACTGAGGCTTCACCCCTCCACTTT.

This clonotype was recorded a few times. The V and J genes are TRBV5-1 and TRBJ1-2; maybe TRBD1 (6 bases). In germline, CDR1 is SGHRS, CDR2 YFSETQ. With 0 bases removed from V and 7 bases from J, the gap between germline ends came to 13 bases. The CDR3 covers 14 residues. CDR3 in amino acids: CASSLDGTTGGYTF. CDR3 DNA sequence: TGCGCCAGCAGCTTGGATGGGACAACTGGTGGCTACACCTTC.

The CDR3: CRTTGKAVWRNTEAFF. The CDR3 coding sequence is TGCAGAACGACAGGGAAGGCGGTATGGCGGAACACTGAAGCTTTCTTT. The rearrangement uses TRBV20-1 and TRBJ1-1; 7 bases agree with TRBD1. The germline V gene has CDR1 DFQATT and CDR2 SNEGSKA (reference sequence). This CDR3 is built from 16 residues.

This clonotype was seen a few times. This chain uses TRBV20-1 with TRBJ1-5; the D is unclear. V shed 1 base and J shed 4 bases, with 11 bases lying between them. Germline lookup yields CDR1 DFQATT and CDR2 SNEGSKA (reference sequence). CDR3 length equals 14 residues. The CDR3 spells CSARVGGSNQPQHF. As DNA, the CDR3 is TGCAGTGCTAGAGTAGGAGGGTCAAATCAGCCCCAGCATTTT.

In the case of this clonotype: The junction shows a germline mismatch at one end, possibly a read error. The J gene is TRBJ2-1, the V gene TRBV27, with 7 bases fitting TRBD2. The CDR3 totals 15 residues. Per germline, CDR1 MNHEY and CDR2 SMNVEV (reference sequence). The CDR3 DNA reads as TGTGCCACCAGTGATTTGCGGGACTACTACAATGAGCAGTTCTTC. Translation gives CATSDLRDYYNEQFF.

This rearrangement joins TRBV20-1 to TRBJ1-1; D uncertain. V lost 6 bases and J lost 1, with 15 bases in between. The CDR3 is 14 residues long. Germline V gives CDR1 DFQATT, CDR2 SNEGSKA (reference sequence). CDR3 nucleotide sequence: TGCAGTGCAAAACTGGGTGGCGGGAACACTGAAGCTTTCTTT. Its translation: CSAKLGGGNTEAFF.

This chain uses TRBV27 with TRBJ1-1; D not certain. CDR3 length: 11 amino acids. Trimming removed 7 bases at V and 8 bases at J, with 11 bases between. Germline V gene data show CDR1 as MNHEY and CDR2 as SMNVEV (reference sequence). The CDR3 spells CASNISTEAFF. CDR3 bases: TGTGCCAGCAACATTTCAACAGAAGCTTTCTTT.

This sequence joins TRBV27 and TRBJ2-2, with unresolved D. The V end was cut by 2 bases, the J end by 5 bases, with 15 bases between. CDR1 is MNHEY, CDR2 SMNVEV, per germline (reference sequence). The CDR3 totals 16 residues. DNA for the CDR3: TGTGCCAGCAGTTTAAAGGTTAGCCCGTGGACCGGGGAGCTGTTTTTT. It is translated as CASSLKVSPWTGELFF.

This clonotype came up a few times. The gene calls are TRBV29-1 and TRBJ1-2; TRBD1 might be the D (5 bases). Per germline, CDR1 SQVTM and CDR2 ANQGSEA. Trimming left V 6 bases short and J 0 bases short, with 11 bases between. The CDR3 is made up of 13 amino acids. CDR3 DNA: TGCAGCGTAGGACAAGGGGCTAACTATGGCTACACCTTC. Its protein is CSVGQGANYGYTF.

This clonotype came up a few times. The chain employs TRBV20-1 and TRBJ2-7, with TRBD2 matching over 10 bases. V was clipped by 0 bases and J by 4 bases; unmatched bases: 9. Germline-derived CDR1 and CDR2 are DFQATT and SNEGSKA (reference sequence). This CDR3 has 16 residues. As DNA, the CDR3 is TGCAGTGCTAGAGATGTCCTAGCGGGAGTAATGTACGAGCAGTACTTC. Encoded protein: CSARDVLAGVMYEQYF.

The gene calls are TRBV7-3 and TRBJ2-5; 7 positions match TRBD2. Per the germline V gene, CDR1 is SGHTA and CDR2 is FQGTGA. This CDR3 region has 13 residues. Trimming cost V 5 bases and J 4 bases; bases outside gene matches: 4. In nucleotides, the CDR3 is TGTGCCAGCAGCCCAGGGACTATAGAGACCCAGTACTTC. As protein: CASSPGTIETQYF.

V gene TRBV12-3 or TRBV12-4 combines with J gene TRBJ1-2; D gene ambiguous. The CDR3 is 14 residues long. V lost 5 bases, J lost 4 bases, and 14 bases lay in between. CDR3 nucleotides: TGTGCCAGCAGTACCCAGGACCGTAGCTATGGCTACACCTTC. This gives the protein CASSTQDRSYGYTF.

DNA for the CDR3: TGCAGTGCTAGAGATCAAGGCGGGAGTACGTACGAGCAGTACTTC. Translation: CSARDQGGSTYEQYF. The chain joins TRBV20-1 to TRBJ2-7; TRBD2 aligns across 7 bases. V lost 0 bases to trimming and J lost 4 bases; unmatched junction nucleotides: 9. Germline V CDR1 and CDR2: DFQATT, SNEGSKA (reference sequence). The CDR3 loop spans 15 amino acids.

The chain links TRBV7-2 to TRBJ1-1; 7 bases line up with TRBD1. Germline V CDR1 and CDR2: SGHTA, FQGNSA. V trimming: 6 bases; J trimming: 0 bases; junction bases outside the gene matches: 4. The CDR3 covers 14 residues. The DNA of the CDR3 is TGTGCCAGCAGAAAGACAGGGTTGAACACTGAAGCTTTCTTT. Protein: CASRKTGLNTEAFF.